The T cell receptor beta chain under discussion was sequenced for a study of T cell responses to AZD1222 COVID-19 vaccine. Regarding the study as a whole: In a largely white British group with more females than males, clonal diversity was possibly underestimated. Seropositive at baseline were only a handful of AZD1222 recipients.

The CDR3 runs 15 residues. V lost 3 bases, J lost 1 base, and 12 bases lay in between. Germline values: CDR1 GTSNPN, CDR2 SVGIG (reference sequence). A remark on this clone: What it binds is not known.

Only in-frame clones appear in the TCRdb table, and some are missing; sequencing was by immunoSEQ multiplex PCR. The sample records 150,000 to 200,000 clones, 85% to 95% being singletons. Sequenced material: peripheral blood, taken 28 days after the second AZD1222 dose. This receptor was identified in an adult who received the AZD1222 COVID-19 vaccine. The gene calls are TRBV30 and TRBJ1-4; D possibly corresponds to TRBD1 (5 bases). The CDR3 spells CAWSGRGETNEKLFF. CDR3 nucleotide sequence: TGTGCCTGGAGCGGTCGAGGGGAAACTAATGAAAAACTGTTTTTT.